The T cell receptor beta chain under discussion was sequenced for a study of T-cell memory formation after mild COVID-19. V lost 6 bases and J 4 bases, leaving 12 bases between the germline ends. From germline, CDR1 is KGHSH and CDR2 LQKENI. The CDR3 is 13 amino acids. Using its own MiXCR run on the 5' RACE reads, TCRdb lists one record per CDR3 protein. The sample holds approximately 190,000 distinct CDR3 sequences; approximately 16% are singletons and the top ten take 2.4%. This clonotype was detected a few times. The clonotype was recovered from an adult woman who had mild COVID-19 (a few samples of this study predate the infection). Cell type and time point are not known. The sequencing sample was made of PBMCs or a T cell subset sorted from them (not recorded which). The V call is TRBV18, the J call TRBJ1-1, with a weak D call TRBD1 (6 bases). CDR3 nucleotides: TGTGCCAGCTCGCTTATACAGGGCACTGAAGCTTTCTTT. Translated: CASSLIQGTEAFF.